This record concerns one T cell receptor (beta chain) sequence. This clonotype was detected many times. Its specific antigen is unknown. Base qualities are not at hand, and no much larger clone is one base apart. These data are taken from a study of T-cell reconstitution after alpha-beta-depleted transplantation in children (dated by TCRdb to 2016 to 2017). Notes on the research overall: T-cell immune reconstitution after TCRalphabeta/CD19-depleted allogeneic hematopoietic cell transplantation in children was quantitatively tracked in the study by means of TCR repertoire profiling.

The CDR3 sequence holds 16 residues, the cysteine and phenylalanine included. This entry keeps only the CDR3 DNA: 48 bases, framed from base 1. Relative to germline, V is 3 bases shorter and J is 8 bases shorter, with 22 bases between their ends. The germline V gene encodes CDR1 MDHEN and CDR2 SYDVKM. The paper as a whole reports these results and caveats: Apparently early alphabetaT-cell count recovery about two months after transplant reportedly relied on only several hundred rapidly expanded clones derived from non-depleted graft cells. In some patients, high TCRbeta diversity at day 60 was attributed to recipient T cells and intrathymic progenitors that had survived conditioning. Over subsequent months, a decline in hyperexpanded clone frequencies was noted, and after one year, T-cell counts and TCRbeta diversity were mostly ascribed to newly produced T cells.

Library construction relied on PCR. Sequencer: Illumina HiSeq 2500. TCR library preparation used molecular barcoding, with unique molecular identifiers applied to normalize quantification of the TCRbeta repertoire. In TCRdb, the public reads were trimmed at Q25 with fastp and aligned with MiXCR, with productive beta chains retained. Merged by CDR3 protein, the rows form single entries marked with the most common genes and DNA. The sample table lists about 350,000 distinct CDR3 sequences, about a sixth of them with a count of one. The ten largest clones represent about 41% of the sample. Sample treatment or condition, as interpreted from the label and publication: allogeneic hematopoietic cell transplantation with graft depleted of TCRalphabeta T cells and CD19 B cells. TCRalphabeta/CD19-depleted allogeneic hematopoietic cell grafts were given to the transplant recipients, all of whom were children.

The clonotype comes from a male patient between 2 and 9 years old who had a stem cell transplant for acute lymphoblastic leukemia, so the T cells may come from the graft donor. The sequence joins TRBV28 to TRBJ1-2, with no D gene named confidently. The source was PBMCs, mostly from graft donor cells, collected 360 days after TCRalphabeta/CD19-depleted stem cell transplant. CDR3 reads: CASSFALSGFTLGYTF. The DNA reads TGTGCCAGCAGTTTCGCTCTTTCGGGCTTTACCTTAGGCTACACCTTC.